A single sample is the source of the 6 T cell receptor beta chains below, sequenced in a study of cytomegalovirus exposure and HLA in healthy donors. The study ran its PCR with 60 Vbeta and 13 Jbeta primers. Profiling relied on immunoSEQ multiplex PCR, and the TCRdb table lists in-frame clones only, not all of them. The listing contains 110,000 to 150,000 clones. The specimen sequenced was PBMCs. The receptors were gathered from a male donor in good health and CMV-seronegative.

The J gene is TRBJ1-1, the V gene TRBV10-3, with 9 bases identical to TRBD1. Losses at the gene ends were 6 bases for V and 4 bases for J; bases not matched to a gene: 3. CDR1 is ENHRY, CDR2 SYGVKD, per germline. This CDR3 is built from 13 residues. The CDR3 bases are TGTGCCATCAGGGTGACAGGGGGCACTGAAGCTTTCTTT. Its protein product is CAIRVTGGTEAFF.

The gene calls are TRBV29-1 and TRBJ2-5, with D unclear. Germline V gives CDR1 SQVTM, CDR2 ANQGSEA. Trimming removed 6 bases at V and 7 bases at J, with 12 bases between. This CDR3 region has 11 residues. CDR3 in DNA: TGCAGCGTCCTCACCCACGGGACCCAGTACTTC. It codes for CSVLTHGTQYF.

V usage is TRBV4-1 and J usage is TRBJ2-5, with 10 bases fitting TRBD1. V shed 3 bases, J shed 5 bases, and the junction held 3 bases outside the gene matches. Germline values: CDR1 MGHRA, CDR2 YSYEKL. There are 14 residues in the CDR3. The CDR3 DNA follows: TGCGCCAGCAGCCAGGAGGACAGGGGGGAGACCCAGTACTTC. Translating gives CASSQEDRGETQYF.

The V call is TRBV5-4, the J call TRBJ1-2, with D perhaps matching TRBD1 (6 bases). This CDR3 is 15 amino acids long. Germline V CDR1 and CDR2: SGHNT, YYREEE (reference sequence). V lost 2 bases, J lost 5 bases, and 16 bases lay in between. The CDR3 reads CASSFGTPTPYGYTF. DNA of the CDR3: TGTGCCAGCAGCTTTGGGACACCGACCCCATATGGCTACACCTTC. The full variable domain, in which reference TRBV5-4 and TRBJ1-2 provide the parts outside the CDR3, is ETGVTQSPTHLIKTRGQQVTLRCSSQSGHNTVSWYQQALGQGPQFIFQYYREEENGRGNFPPRFSGLQFPNYSSELNVNALELDDSALYLCASSFGTPTPYGYTFGSGTRLTVV.

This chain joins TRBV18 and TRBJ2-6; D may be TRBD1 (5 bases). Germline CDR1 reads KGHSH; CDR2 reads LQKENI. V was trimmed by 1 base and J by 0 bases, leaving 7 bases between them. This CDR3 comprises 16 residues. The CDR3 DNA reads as TGTGCCAGCTCACCACTTGACAGCTCTGGGGCCAACGTCCTGACTTTC. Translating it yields CASSPLDSSGANVLTF.

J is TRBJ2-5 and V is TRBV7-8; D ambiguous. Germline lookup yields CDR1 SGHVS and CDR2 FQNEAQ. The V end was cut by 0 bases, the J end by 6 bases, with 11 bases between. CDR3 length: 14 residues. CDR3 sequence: CASSLARLVKTQYF. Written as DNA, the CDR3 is TGTGCCAGCAGCTTAGCGAGGCTAGTGAAGACCCAGTACTTC.